This entry features one T cell receptor (beta chain) sequence. The CDR3 consists of 12 residues. J gave up 8 bases and V 8 bases, and 6 bases lay outside the gene matches. Per the germline V gene, CDR1 is SNHLY and CDR2 is FYNNEI. The data were taken from a study of blood T cell repertoires in COVID-19. The data were produced by immunoSEQ multiplex PCR, yet TCRdb's version contains in-frame clones alone and is incomplete. This table holds over 350,000 clones, 88% found once. Participants came from about two dozen US areas, aged about 18 to 95 years. The clonotype was recovered from a woman aged 18-29 years who had recovered from COVID-19. What was sequenced was PBMCs or T cells enriched from blood (not recorded which). The chain is built from TRBV2 and TRBJ2-1; the match to TRBD1 covers 7 bases. The CDR3 loop is CASRGQADEQFF. CDR3 in DNA: TGTGCCAGCCGAGGACAGGCCGATGAGCAGTTCTTC.